Shown below are 32 T cell receptor beta chains from a single sample sequenced in a study of cytomegalovirus exposure and HLA in healthy donors. Clones were read by immunoSEQ multiplex PCR, and TCRdb kept only the in-frame ones, dropping some. The sample includes roughly 50,000 clones, 90% seen only once; the top ten take more than 0.85%. Sequencing used PBMCs. Receptors were obtained from a man between 18 and 29 years old in good health and CMV-seronegative.

The gene calls are TRBV5-5 and TRBJ1-5; the match to TRBD1 covers 9 bases. The CDR3 has 17 amino acids. Germline V CDR1 and CDR2: SGHKS, YYEKEE (reference sequence). The V and J ends lost 3 bases and 0 bases, in that order; junction bases with no gene match: 7. The CDR3 DNA follows: TGTGCCAGCAGCTCGGGGACAGGGTCTTATAGCAATCAGCCCCAGCATTTT. Translated: CASSSGTGSYSNQPQHF.

The V gene is TRBV9, the J gene TRBJ2-7; 8 bases match TRBD1. The CDR3 spans 15 residues. CDR1 is SGDLS and CDR2 is YYNGEE in the germline V gene. After removal of 0 bases from V and 2 bases from J, the junction contained 4 bases not matched to a gene. The chain's CDR3 is CASSVATGATYEQYF. CDR3 coding DNA: TGTGCCAGCAGCGTAGCGACAGGGGCCACCTACGAGCAGTACTTC.

V usage is TRBV11-3 and J usage is TRBJ2-1, with 8 bases lining up with TRBD1. Trimming took 3 bases from V and 3 from J; bases not matched to a gene: 4. Germline CDR1 SGHNT, CDR2 YENEEA. The length of the CDR3 is 15 residues. The CDR3 spells CASSFPGGYYNEQFF. CDR3 coding DNA: TGTGCCAGCAGCTTTCCAGGGGGCTACTACAATGAGCAGTTCTTC.

The chain recombines TRBV27 with TRBJ2-7; D may be TRBD2 (5 bases). The CDR3 runs to 15 residues. V gave up 3 bases and J gave up 3 bases, with 15 bases separating them. Germline assignment: CDR1 MNHEY and CDR2 SMNVEV (reference sequence). The DNA of the CDR3 is TGTGCCAGCAGTTTTCGCAAGACGGGGAGCTACGAGCAGTACTTC. It encodes CASSFRKTGSYEQYF.

V is TRBV10-3 and J is TRBJ1-4; tentatively, D is TRBD1 (5 bases). CDR3 length equals 16 residues. V gave up 0 bases and J gave up 7 bases, with 15 bases separating them. Looked up from germline, CDR1 is ENHRY and CDR2 is SYGVKD. Here the CDR3 reads CAISESRGEGSEKLFF. DNA for the CDR3: TGTGCCATCAGTGAGTCGCGAGGGGAGGGGAGTGAAAAACTGTTTTTT.

The chain uses TRBV4-1 and TRBJ1-1; tentatively, D is TRBD1 (6 bases). CDR3 length: 15 residues. Germline V gene data show CDR1 as MGHRA and CDR2 as YSYEKL. Between the trimmed V and J ends, which lost 0 bases and 5 bases, there was a span of 13 bases. The CDR3 loop is CASSQDGRGETEAFF. The CDR3 DNA sequence: TGCGCCAGCAGCCAAGATGGGAGGGGGGAAACTGAAGCTTTCTTT.

The chain links TRBV11-3 to TRBJ2-3, with a tentative D call TRBD1 (5 bases). The CDR3 runs to 13 residues. Germline V CDR1 and CDR2: SGHNT, YENEEA. V was pared by 5 bases and J by 4 bases, with 10 bases between. The CDR3: CASSTQVSDTQYF. The DNA for the CDR3 is TGTGCCAGCAGCACACAGGTCTCAGATACGCAGTATTTT.

The chain combines TRBV30 with TRBJ2-3; D is ambiguous. CDR3 length: 12 residues. Trimming removed 3 bases at V and 2 bases at J, with 6 bases between. Germline V CDR1 and CDR2: GTSNPN, SVGIG (reference sequence). CDR3: CAWSIDTDTQYF. Here the CDR3 DNA reads TGTGCCTGGAGCATAGACACAGATACGCAGTATTTT. Full variable domain (outside the CDR3, taken from reference TRBV30 and TRBJ2-3): SQTIHQWPATLVQPVGSPLSLECTVEGTSNPNLYWYRQAAGRGLQLLFYSVGIGQISSEVPQNLSASRPQDRQFILSSKKLLLSDSGFYLCAWSIDTDTQYFGPGTRLTVL.

This clone was found once. The chain carries TRBV4-3 and TRBJ2-3; TRBD2 matches 10 bases. The CDR3 sequence is 18 residues long. Germline CDR1 is LGHNA and CDR2 is YSLEER. V lost 1 base, J lost 6 bases, and 13 bases stayed unmatched. CDR3 region: CASSQVARLAGVRDTQYF. The CDR3 bases are TGCGCCAGCAGCCAAGTGGCCCGGCTAGCGGGAGTCAGGGATACGCAGTATTTT.

The genes are TRBV18 and TRBJ1-2; TRBD1 might be the D (6 bases). V was cut by 3 bases and J by 3 bases, with 14 bases left in between. CDR1 and CDR2 (germline): KGHSH, LQKENI. This CDR3 region has 15 residues. Here the CDR3 DNA reads TGTGCCAGCTCACCTTTGGGGGGGCGCGACTATGGCTACACCTTC. Translating it yields CASSPLGGRDYGYTF.

V and J are TRBV11-2 and TRBJ2-3, with 8 bases that match TRBD1. V gave up 6 bases and J gave up 6 bases; unmatched junction bases: 8. CDR1 is SGHAT and CDR2 is FQNNGV in the germline V gene. The CDR3 is 14 residues long. The CDR3 spells CASSLDRARDTQYF. The DNA for the CDR3 is TGTGCCAGCAGTTTGGACAGGGCCAGGGATACGCAGTATTTT. The whole variable domain, remainder taken from reference TRBV11-2 and TRBJ2-3, is EAGVAQSPRYKIIEKRQSVAFWCNPISGHATLYWYQQILGQGPKLLIQFQNNGVVDDSQLPKDRFSAERLKGVDSTLKIQPAKLEDSAVYLCASSLDRARDTQYFGPGTRLTVL.

The V gene is TRBV9, the J gene TRBJ2-5; a possible D gene is TRBD2 (6 bases). V shed 0 bases and J shed 5 bases, with 11 bases lying between them. The length of the CDR3 is 14 residues. Per the germline V gene, CDR1 is SGDLS and CDR2 is YYNGEE. CDR3 region: CASSVGPGRETQYF. The CDR3 region has the DNA TGTGCCAGCAGCGTAGGGCCGGGGAGGGAGACCCAGTACTTC.

The gene calls are TRBV5-1 and TRBJ1-4; D gene ambiguous. V lost 0 bases and J lost 8, with 11 bases in between. In germline, CDR1 is SGHRS, CDR2 YFSETQ. CDR3 size: 14 residues. CDR3 sequence: CASSLAGFREKLFF. CDR3 sequence (DNA): TGCGCCAGCAGCTTGGCCGGGTTTCGCGAAAAACTGTTTTTT.

This clone was seen once. V and J are TRBV29-1 and TRBJ2-5, with TRBD2 matching over 8 bases. Germline loops: CDR1 SQVTM, CDR2 ANQGSEA. CDR3 size: 17 residues. V was clipped by 4 bases and J by 0 bases; unmatched bases: 13. CDR3 loop: CSVVVGFGSGNQETQYF. The CDR3 region has the DNA TGCAGCGTTGTCGTGGGGTTCGGTAGCGGGAACCAAGAGACCCAGTACTTC.

The V gene is TRBV4-1, the J gene TRBJ2-1; D not resolved. Germline assignment: CDR1 MGHRA and CDR2 YSYEKL. Trimming removed 1 base from V and 10 bases from J, with 17 bases in between. The CDR3 extends over 15 amino acids. This CDR3 is CASSQVAGDIEEQFF. In nucleotides, the CDR3 is TGCGCCAGCAGCCAAGTAGCCGGCGATATCGAAGAGCAGTTCTTC.

The CDR3 DNA reads as TGTGCCAGCTCACCAATCGACAGTTCAACTAATGAAAAACTGTTTTTT. It encodes CASSPIDSSTNEKLFF. This chain links TRBV18 with TRBJ1-4; D may be TRBD1 (5 bases). CDR3 length: 16 amino acids. The germline gives CDR1 KGHSH, CDR2 LQKENI. V lost 2 bases and J 0 bases, leaving 10 bases between the germline ends.

The chain recombines TRBV11-2 with TRBJ2-5, with 8 positions matching TRBD2. This CDR3 spans 14 amino acids. With V trimmed by 5 bases and J by 5 bases, 7 bases remained unmatched. Germline loops: CDR1 SGHAT, CDR2 FQNNGV. CDR3 in DNA: TGTGCCAGCAGCCGAGCGGGAGTACGGGAGACCCAGTACTTC. Translating it yields CASSRAGVRETQYF.

The chain is built from TRBV28 and TRBJ2-5, with TRBD1 identical over 10 bases. Germline V CDR1 and CDR2: MDHEN, SYDVKM. Trimming removed 4 bases from V and 5 bases from J; junction bases left unmatched: 13. The CDR3 length is 17 residues. The DNA for the CDR3 is TGTGCCAGCAGTTCTAACGTCCTGGACAGGGGGAGGGAGACCCAGTACTTC. Its protein product is CASSSNVLDRGRETQYF.

This chain connects TRBV2 to TRBJ1-1; D not resolved. With 2 bases removed from V and 0 bases from J, the gap between germline ends came to 10 bases. Germline lookup yields CDR1 SNHLY and CDR2 FYNNEI. There are 15 residues in the CDR3. CDR3 DNA: TGTGCCAGCAGTGAATTGTCAGAATTGAACACTGAAGCTTTCTTT. Its protein product is CASSELSELNTEAFF.

CDR3 in DNA: TGTGCCAGCAGCTTTAGTAGATCAACCTACAATGAGCAGTTCTTC. Encoded protein: CASSFSRSTYNEQFF. The chain carries TRBV5-5 and TRBJ2-1; no clear D. CDR1 and CDR2 (germline): SGHKS, YYEKEE (reference sequence). V was cut by 2 bases and J by 2 bases, with 11 bases left in between. This CDR3 is built from 15 residues.

The V and J genes are TRBV18 and TRBJ2-2; D may be TRBD1 (5 bases). The V gene's germline CDR1 is KGHSH and CDR2 LQKENI. The V end lost 4 bases, the J end lost 1 base, and 13 bases lay between the germline ends. The CDR3 consists of 16 residues. The CDR3 region is CASSQSSQGNTGELFF. The CDR3 DNA sequence: TGTGCCAGCTCACAATCCTCTCAGGGGAACACCGGGGAGCTGTTTTTT.

The chain carries TRBV28 and TRBJ2-1; D is ambiguous. V lost 3 bases and J lost 4, with 4 bases in between. Per the germline V gene, CDR1 is MDHEN and CDR2 is SYDVKM. The CDR3 sequence is 12 residues long. The CDR3: CASSFSYNEQFF. The DNA for the CDR3 is TGTGCCAGCAGTTTCTCTTACAATGAGCAGTTCTTC.

V is TRBV5-4 and J is TRBJ2-1; 8 bases are shared with TRBD1. V lost 7 bases to trimming and J lost 6 bases; unmatched junction nucleotides: 12. This CDR3 has 15 amino acids. From germline, CDR1 is SGHNT and CDR2 YYREEE (reference sequence). CDR3: CASFTTQGQVNEQFF. The DNA of the CDR3 is TGTGCCAGCTTTACCACACAGGGACAGGTCAATGAGCAGTTCTTC.

In this sample, this clone turned up a few times. The chain links TRBV5-5 to TRBJ1-1, with TRBD1 identical over 8 bases. Unmatched junction bases numbered 7, after V lost 2 bases and J lost 7 bases. The CDR3 consists of 14 residues. Germline assignment: CDR1 SGHKS and CDR2 YYEKEE (reference sequence). The CDR3 sequence: CASSFAGGVYEAFF. CDR3 nucleotide sequence: TGTGCCAGCAGCTTCGCAGGGGGCGTCTATGAAGCTTTCTTT. Full variable domain (outside the CDR3, taken from reference TRBV5-5 and TRBJ1-1): DAGVTQSPTHLIKTRGQQVTLRCSPISGHKSVSWYQQVLGQGPQFIFQYYEKEERGRGNFPDRFSARQFPNYSSELNVNALLLGDSALYLCASSFAGGVYEAFFGQGTRLTVV.

In its sample, this clone was seen once. The J gene is TRBJ2-1, the V gene TRBV15, with TRBD1 matching 8 bases. Per germline, CDR1 LNHNV and CDR2 YYDKDF (reference sequence). J lost 5 bases, V lost 0 bases, and 6 bases had no gene match. The CDR3 runs 16 residues. The CDR3 here is CATSRDLQGVHNEQFF. CDR3 bases: TGTGCCACCAGCAGAGATCTACAGGGGGTCCACAATGAGCAGTTCTTC.

This sequence joins TRBV5-8 and TRBJ2-3; TRBD2 matches at 13 bases. V lost 4 bases, J lost 6 bases, and 5 bases stayed unmatched. CDR1 and CDR2 from the germline V gene are SGHTS and YDEGEE. The CDR3 sequence is 15 residues long. CDR3 in amino acids: CASSRGLAGADTQYF. CDR3 in DNA: TGTGCCAGCAGCCGCGGACTAGCGGGAGCTGATACGCAGTATTTT. The full variable domain, completed using reference TRBV5-8 and TRBJ2-3, is EAGVTQSPTHLIKTRGQQATLRCSPISGHTSVYWYQQALGLGLQFLLWYDEGEERNRGNFPPRFSGRQFPNYSSELNVNALELEDSALYLCASSRGLAGADTQYFGPGTRLTVL.

V is TRBV15 and J is TRBJ2-7; 9 nucleotides line up with TRBD1. This CDR3 is 15 amino acids long. Germline loops: CDR1 LNHNV, CDR2 YYDKDF (reference sequence). V shed 1 base and J 0 bases; nucleotides not matched to a gene: 1. This chain's CDR3 is CATSRGTGDSYEQYF. The CDR3, as DNA: TGTGCCACCAGCAGAGGGACAGGGGACTCCTACGAGCAGTACTTC.

The CDR3 DNA sequence: TGCGCCAGCAGCCTTGACGGACAGGGCAGCCAGCATTTT. Protein sequence: CASSLDGQGSQHF. The chain links TRBV5-1 to TRBJ1-5; 8 bases agree with TRBD1. This CDR3 spans 13 amino acids. In germline, CDR1 is SGHRS, CDR2 YFSETQ. V gave up 4 bases and J gave up 12 bases; unmatched junction bases: 9.

V gene TRBV6-5 combines with J gene TRBJ1-2; TRBD1 matches 7 bases. CDR1 is MNHEY and CDR2 is SVGAGI in the germline V gene. The CDR3 contains 12 residues. Trimming at V came to 8 bases and at J to 4 bases, leaving 4 bases not matched to a gene. The CDR3 loop is CASWAGGYGYTF. The DNA of the CDR3 is TGTGCCAGCTGGGCAGGGGGCTATGGCTACACCTTC.

V is TRBV4-1 and J is TRBJ2-7; D gene uncertain. Trimming removed 4 bases at V and 0 bases at J, with 13 bases between. The length of the CDR3 is 15 residues. Per the germline V gene, CDR1 is MGHRA and CDR2 is YSYEKL. As DNA, the CDR3 is TGCGCCAGCAGCCCCTTGATGGCTTCCTCCTACGAGCAGTACTTC. Amino acid sequence: CASSPLMASSYEQYF.

The CDR3 nucleotides are TGTGCCAGCAGTACCCGACTTCGGGACTCCAGCTCCTACAATGAGCAGTTCTTC. Its protein is CASSTRLRDSSSYNEQFF. J is TRBJ2-1 and V is TRBV13; tentatively, D is TRBD2 (6 bases). The CDR3 extends over 18 amino acids. Germline CDR1 reads PRHDT; CDR2 reads FYEKMQ (reference sequence). V was shortened by 6 bases and J by 0 bases, with 21 bases between the two germline ends.

The chain uses TRBV7-9 and TRBJ2-2; 12 nucleotides agree with TRBD2. Germline values: CDR1 SEHNR, CDR2 FQNEAQ (reference sequence). CDR3 length: 15 amino acids. The V and J ends lost 5 bases and 9 bases, in that order; junction bases with no gene match: 7. The CDR3 nucleotides read TGTGCCAGCAGCACCCTAGCGGGAGGGCCTAGGGAGCTGTTTTTT. It codes for CASSTLAGGPRELFF.